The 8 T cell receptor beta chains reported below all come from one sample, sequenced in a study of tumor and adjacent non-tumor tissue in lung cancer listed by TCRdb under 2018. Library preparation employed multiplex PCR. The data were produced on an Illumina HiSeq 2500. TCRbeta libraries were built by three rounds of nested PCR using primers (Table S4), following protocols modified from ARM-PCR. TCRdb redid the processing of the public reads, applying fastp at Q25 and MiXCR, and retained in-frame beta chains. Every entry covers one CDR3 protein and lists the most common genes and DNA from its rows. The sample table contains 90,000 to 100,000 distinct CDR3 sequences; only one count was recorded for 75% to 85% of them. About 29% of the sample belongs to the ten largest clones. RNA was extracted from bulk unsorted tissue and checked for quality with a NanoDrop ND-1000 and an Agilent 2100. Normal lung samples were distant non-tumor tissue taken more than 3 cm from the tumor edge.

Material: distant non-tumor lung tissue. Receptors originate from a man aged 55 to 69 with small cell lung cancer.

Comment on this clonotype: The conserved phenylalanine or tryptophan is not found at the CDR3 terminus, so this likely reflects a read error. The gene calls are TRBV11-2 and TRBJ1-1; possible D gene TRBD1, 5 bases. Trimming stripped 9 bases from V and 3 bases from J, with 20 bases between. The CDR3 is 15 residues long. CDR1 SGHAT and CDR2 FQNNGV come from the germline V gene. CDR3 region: CASTRLGHLDTEAFY. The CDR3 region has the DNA TGTGCCAGTACCCGCCTCGGACACCTGGACACTGAAGCTTTCTAT.

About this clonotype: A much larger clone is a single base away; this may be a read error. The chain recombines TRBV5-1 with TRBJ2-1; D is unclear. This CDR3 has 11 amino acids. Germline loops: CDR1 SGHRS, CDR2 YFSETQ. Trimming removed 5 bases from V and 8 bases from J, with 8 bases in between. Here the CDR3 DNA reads TGCGCCAGCAGATCGGTGGATGAGCAGTTCTTC. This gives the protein CASRSVDEQFF.

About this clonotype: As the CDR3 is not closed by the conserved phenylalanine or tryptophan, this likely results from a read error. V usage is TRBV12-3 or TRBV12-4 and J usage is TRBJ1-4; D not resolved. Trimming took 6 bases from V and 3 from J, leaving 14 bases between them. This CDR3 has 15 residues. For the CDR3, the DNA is TGTGCCAGCAGGGATCATTCAGTTGCTAATGAAAAACTGTTTTCT. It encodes CASRDHSVANEKLFS.

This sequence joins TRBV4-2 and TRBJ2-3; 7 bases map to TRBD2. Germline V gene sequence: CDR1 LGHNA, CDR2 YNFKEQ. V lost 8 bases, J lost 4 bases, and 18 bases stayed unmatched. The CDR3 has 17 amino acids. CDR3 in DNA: TGTGCCAGCGGCCCGGACCAAAGCGGGGAGGGGTCAGATACGCAGTATTTT. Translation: CASGPDQSGEGSDTQYF.

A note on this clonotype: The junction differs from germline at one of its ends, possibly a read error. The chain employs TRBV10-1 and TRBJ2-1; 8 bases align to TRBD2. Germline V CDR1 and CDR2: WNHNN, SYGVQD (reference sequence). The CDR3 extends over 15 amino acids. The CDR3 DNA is TGCGCCAGCAGTGAATTAGCGGGAACAAGAAATGAACAGTTCTTC. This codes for CASSELAGTRNEQFF.

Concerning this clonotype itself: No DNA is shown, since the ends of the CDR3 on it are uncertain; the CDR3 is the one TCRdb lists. CDR3: CASSTSNTGELFF. The chain recombines TRBV6-6 with TRBJ2-2. The CDR3 extends over 13 residues, inclusive of both ends. Germline CDR1 MNHNY, CDR2 SVGAGI (reference sequence).

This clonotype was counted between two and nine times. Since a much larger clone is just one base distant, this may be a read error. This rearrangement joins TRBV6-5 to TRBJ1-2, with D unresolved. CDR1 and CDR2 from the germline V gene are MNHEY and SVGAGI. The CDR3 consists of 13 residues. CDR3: CASRRTSDYDYTF. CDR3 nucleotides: TGTGCCAGCCGAAGGACCTCGGACTATGACTACACCTTC.

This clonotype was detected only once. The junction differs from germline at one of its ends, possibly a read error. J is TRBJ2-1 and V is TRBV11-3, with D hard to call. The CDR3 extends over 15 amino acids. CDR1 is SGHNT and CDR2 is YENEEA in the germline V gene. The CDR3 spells CASCLAVGYDKEQFF. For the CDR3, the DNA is TGTGCCAGCTGCTTAGCAGTGGGGTACGACAAAGAGCAGTTCTTC. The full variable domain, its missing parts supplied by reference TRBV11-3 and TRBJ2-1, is EAGVVQSPRYKIIEKKQPVAFWCNPISGHNTLYWYLQNLGQGPELLIRYENEEAVDDSQLPKDRFSAERLKGVDSTLKIQPAELGDSAVYLCASCLAVGYDKEQFFGPGTRLTVL.